This T cell receptor (beta chain) is from a study of cytotoxic CD8 clonotypes in ibrutinib-treated CLL (dated by TCRdb to the early 2020s). About the study as a whole: In this cohort, around 14 patients were treatment-naive and roughly 10 were relapsed/refractory, while roughly 18 had unmutated IGHV. Responses were partial in 24 patients and complete in 2; after median 68 months follow-up, about 14 stayed in remission and about twelve progressed. Samples at response were collected after a median of about 12 months of treatment, with a range of about 6 to 40 months. Samples averaged about 260,000 productive templates and 94,082 productive rearrangements. Of the roughly 86 people in the trial, approximately 26 had longitudinal samples available. Cryopreserved peripheral blood mononuclear cells were obtained prior to treatment, at the time of response, and at either disease progression or sustained remission. All remission and progressive disease samples were collected while patients were still receiving ibrutinib.

Interpreted using the paper, the time point label stands for: approximately eleven months on ibrutinib. For TCR beta library preparation, about 2 micrograms of genomic DNA was extracted from cryopreserved PBMCs. Longitudinal blood samples from CLL patients on ibrutinib monotherapy were analyzed using high-throughput TCR beta sequencing. The patients took part in an open-label, single-center phase 2 trial of ibrutinib monotherapy. There are a few counts of this clone. Its antigen remains undetermined. Base-call qualities are not available, and no considerably larger clone is one nucleotide away. Other DNA sequences within the sample encode an identical CDR3. The germline V gene gives CDR1 as SGHRS and CDR2 as YFSETQ. CDR3 length: 12 amino acids, cysteine to phenylalanine. CDR3 DNA is the only sequence kept; it has 36 bases, read in frame from the first base. V loses 2 bases, J loses 4 bases, and the germline ends lie 7 bases apart.

A MiSeq instrument was used for deep resolution sequencing, which targeted depths ranging from 1 in 1 million up to 1 in 200,000 T cells, with coverage averaging 10x for each clonotype. The immunoSEQ hsTCRB Kit was used to generate TCR beta libraries. For the original study's pipeline: ImmunoSEQ Data Assistant and ImmunoSEQ Analyzer were used for data analysis, and V, D and J genes were assigned according to IMGT definitions. Clonality was computed as one minus normalized Shannon entropy of productive rearrangement frequencies, ranging from 0 to 1. Public clonotype analysis was restricted to overrepresented clonotypes comprising at least 0.05% of each patient's repertoire. Fewer than 15 repertoires from age-matched healthy donors, obtained from immuneACCESS, served as clonality controls. TCRdb stores this immuneACCESS table with in-frame sequences only. Part of the clones is absent; in the studies checked, under half of the shortfall reflects unresolved V genes, and no reason is known for the rest. That table supplies the V and J calls and clone size; D and trimming were determined from the DNA. The sample table lists more than 200,000 clones, more than 75% of them with a count of one. Over 9.5% of the sample is taken by the ten largest.

Overall results and qualifications from the work: Clonality rose at ibrutinib response, remained stable during sustained remission, and dropped back toward baseline at progression. Lymph node repertoires were not examined, and the timing of sampling was not matched between patients in sustained remission and those whose disease progressed. Baseline clonality was found to be higher than that of age-matched healthy donors and was strongly correlated with circulating CD8+ T-cell counts. Public clonotypes were rare and either shrank or stayed stable during treatment, and the rise in clonality at ibrutinib response reflected expansion of private clonotypes.

The clonotype comes from a human donor with chronic lymphocytic leukemia. This chain is built from TRBV5-1 and TRBJ2-7, with no confidently assigned D gene. The sample in question was PBMCs, obtained after 12 months of ibrutinib treatment. The DNA sequence is TGCGCCAGCAGCTTACCGTCATACGAGCAGTACTTC. It specifies CASSLPSYEQYF. With the rest looked up from the reference TRBV5-1 and TRBJ2-7 genes rather than sequenced, the full variable domain is KAGVTQTPRYLIKTRGQQVTLSCSPISGHRSVSWYQQTPGQGLQFLFEYFSETQRNKGNFPGRFSGRQFSNSRSEMNVSTLELGDSALYLCASSLPSYEQYFGPGTRLTVT.